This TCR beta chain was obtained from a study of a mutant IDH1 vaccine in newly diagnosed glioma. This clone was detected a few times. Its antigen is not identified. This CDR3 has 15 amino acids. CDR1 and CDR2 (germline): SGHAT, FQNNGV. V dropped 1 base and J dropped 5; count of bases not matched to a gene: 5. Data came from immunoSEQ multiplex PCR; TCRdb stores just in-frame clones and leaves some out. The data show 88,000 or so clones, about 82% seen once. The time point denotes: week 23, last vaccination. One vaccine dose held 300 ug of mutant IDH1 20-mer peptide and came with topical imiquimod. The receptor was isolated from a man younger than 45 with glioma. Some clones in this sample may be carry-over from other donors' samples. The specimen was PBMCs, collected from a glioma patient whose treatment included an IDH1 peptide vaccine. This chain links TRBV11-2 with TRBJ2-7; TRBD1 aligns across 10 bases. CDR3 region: CASSLVGTGVHEQYF. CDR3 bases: TGTGCCAGCAGCTTAGTCGGGACAGGGGTCCACGAGCAGTACTTC.